This T cell receptor beta chain stems from a study of cytomegalovirus exposure and HLA in healthy donors. Regarding the study as a whole: A list of around 160 TCR beta chains associated with cytomegalovirus was given. By HLA locus, TCR association rates varied in a later analysis, with DRB1 showing the most and HLA-C the fewest.

Vbeta (60) and Jbeta (13) primers were used in the PCR. TCRdb's table, derived via immunoSEQ multiplex PCR, lists solely in-frame clones and lacks some. This sample has 95,000 or so clones, with around 81% found just once. With 6 bases removed from V and 4 bases from J, the gap between germline ends came to 18 bases. The CDR3 is made up of 15 amino acids. From germline, CDR1 is MNHEY and CDR2 SVGAGI. This clone turned up a few times. What it recognizes is unknown. The chain has TRBV6-5 and TRBJ1-1, with D maybe TRBD1 (6 bases). The material sequenced was PBMCs. The source of this sequence is a woman in her seventies in good health and CMV-seropositive. In nucleotides, the CDR3 is TGTGCCAGCAGGAACCGACAGGCCGTCGGCACTGAAGCTTTCTTT. Residues: CASRNRQAVGTEAFF.